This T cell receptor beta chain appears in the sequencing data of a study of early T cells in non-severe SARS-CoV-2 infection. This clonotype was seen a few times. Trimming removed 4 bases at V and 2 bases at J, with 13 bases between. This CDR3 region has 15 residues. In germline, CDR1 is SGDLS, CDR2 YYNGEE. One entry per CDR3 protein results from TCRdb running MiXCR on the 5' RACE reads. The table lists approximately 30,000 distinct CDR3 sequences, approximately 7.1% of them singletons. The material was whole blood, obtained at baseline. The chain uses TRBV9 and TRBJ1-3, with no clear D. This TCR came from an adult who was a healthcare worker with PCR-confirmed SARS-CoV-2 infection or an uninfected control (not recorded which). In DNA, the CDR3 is TGTGCCAGCAGCTTCCGTGGTACGACTGGAAACACCATATATTTT. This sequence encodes CASSFRGTTGNTIYF.